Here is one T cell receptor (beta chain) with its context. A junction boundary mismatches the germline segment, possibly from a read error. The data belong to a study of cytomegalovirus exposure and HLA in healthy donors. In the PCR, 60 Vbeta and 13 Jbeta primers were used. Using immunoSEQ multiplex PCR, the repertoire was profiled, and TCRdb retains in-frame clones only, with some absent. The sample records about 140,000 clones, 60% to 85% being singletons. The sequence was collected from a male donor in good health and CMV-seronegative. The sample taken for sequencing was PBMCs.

CDR3 nucleotides: TGTTCCAGCCTCGAATTCCACAGGGACAACTCTGGAAACACCATATATTTT. Its protein is CSSLEFHRDNSGNTIYF. V and J are TRBV7-9 and TRBJ1-3; D perhaps matches TRBD1 (6 bases). Germline CDR1 and CDR2: SEHNR and FQNEAQ (reference sequence). The length of the CDR3 is 17 residues.